The present T cell receptor (beta chain) was sequenced within a study of CD8 T cells in Susac syndrome. The multiple sclerosis controls were treatment-naive patients affected by stable or active relapsing-remitting disease. Both CD4+ and CD8+ T cells were negatively isolated, and TEMRA cells underwent FACS enrichment. Reverse transcription of roughly 0.5 to 1 ug RNA used random hexamers. Amplification of TCR beta CDR3 spanned 54 Vbeta and 13 Jbeta via immunoSEQ multiplex PCR. MiXCR was run by TCRdb on the immunoSEQ multiplex PCR reads, yielding one entry per CDR3 protein. The table records under 250,000 distinct CDR3 sequences, 85% to 95% of them present only once. Germline V gives CDR1 LGHDT, CDR2 YNNKEL (reference sequence). V dropped 4 bases and J dropped 6 bases, with 22 bases sitting between them. The CDR3 runs to 16 residues.

The sequence was collected from a human donor with multiple sclerosis. The source material was CD4+ T cells from PBMCs. V gene TRBV3-1 combines with J gene TRBJ2-7; possibly TRBD1 or TRBD2 for D (6 bases each). The DNA for the CDR3 is TGTGCCAGCAGCCCCGCCCCGGGAACCGGAGGGGGCGAGCAGTACTTC. Translating it yields CASSPAPGTGGGEQYF.